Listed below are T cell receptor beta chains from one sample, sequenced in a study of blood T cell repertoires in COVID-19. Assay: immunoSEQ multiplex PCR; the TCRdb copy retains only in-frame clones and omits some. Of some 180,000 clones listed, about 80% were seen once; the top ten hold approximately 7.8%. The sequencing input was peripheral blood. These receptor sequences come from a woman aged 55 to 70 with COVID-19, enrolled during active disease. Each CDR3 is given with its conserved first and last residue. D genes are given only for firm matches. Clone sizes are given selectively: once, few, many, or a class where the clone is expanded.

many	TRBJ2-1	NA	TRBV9	TGTGCCAGCAGCTTCCGACTAGGGAATGAGCAGTTCTTC	CASSFRLGNEQFF
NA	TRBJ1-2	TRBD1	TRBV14	TGTGCCAGCAGCCAAGCCGGGACAGGGAGCTATGGCTACACCTTC	CASSQAGTGSYGYTF
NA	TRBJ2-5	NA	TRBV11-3	TGTGCCAGCAGCTTAAACCCCCTGGCGACCCAGTACTTC	CASSLNPLATQYF
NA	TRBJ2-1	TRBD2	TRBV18	TGTGCCAGCTCACCACCGATTAGCGGGAGTCTTAAGTTCTTC	CASSPPISGSLKFF
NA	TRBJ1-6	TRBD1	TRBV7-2	TGTGCCAGCAGCTTACAGGGGGCGTCGAATTCACCCCTCCACTTT	CASSLQGASNSPLHF
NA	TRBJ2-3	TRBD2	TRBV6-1	TGTGCCAGCAGTGAAGCTTTGAGCGGGAGAGTAAAAGATACGCAGTATTTT	CASSEALSGRVKDTQYF
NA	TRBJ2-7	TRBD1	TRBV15	TGTGCCACCAGCTCCCGGGACAGGGGGTCCTACGAGCAGTACTTC	CATSSRDRGSYEQYF
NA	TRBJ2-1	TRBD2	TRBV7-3	TGTGCCAGCAGCCATAGCGGGGGGGCCCGGAATGAGCAGTTCTTC	CASSHSGGARNEQFF
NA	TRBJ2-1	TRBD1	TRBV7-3	TGTGCCAGCAGCTTACGGGACAGGGGCAACAATGAGCAGTTCTTC	CASSLRDRGNNEQFF
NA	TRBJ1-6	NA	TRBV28	TGTGCCAGCAGTTCCCAACAGGGTGACCGCCTCCACTTT	CASSSQQGDRLHF
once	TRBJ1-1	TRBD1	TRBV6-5	TGTGCCACCAACCGACAGGGCTTGAGCACTGAAGCTTTCTTT	CATNRQGLSTEAFF
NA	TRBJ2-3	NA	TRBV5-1	TGCGCCAGCATTTGGGGGGATGCTAGCACAGATACGCAGTATTTT	CASIWGDASTDTQYF
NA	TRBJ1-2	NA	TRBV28	TGTGCCACTTCCCCCGACAGTAGTGGCTACACCTTC	CATSPDSSGYTF
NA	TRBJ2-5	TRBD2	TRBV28	TGTGCCAGCAGTCTAGCGGGGGCGCAAGGAGAGACCCAGTACTTC	CASSLAGAQGETQYF
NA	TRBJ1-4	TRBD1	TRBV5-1	TGCGCCAGCAGCGTCGACAGGGGTTCTAATGAAAAACTGTTTTTT	CASSVDRGSNEKLFF